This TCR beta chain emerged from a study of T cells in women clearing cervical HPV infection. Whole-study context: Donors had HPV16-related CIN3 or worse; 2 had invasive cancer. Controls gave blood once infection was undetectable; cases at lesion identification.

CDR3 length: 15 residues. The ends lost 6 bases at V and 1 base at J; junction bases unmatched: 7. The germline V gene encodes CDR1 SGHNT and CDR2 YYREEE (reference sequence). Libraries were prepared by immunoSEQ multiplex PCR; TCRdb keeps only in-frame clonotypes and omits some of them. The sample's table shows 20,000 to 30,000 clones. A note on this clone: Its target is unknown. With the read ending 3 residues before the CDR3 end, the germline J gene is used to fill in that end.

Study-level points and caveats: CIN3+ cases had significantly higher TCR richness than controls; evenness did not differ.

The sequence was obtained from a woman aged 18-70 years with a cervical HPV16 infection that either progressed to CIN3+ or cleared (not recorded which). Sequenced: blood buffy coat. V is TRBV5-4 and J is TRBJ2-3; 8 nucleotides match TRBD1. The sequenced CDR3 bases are TGTGCCAGCACCCTGGGACAGGTGGGCACAGATACG. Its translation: CASTLGQVGTDT. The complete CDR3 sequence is CASTLGQVGTDTQYF.